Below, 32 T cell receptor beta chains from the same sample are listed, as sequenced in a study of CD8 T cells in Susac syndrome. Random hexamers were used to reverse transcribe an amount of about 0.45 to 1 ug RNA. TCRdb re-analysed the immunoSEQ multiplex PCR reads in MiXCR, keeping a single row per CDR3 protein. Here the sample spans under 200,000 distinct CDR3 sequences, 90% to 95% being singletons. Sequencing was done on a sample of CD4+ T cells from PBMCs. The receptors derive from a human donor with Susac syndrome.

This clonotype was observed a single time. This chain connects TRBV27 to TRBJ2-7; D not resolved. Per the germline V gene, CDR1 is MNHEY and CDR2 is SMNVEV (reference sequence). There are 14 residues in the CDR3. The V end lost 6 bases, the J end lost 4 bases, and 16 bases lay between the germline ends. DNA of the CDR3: TGTGCCAGCAGGAGGCGGCCAACCGATTACGAGCAGTACTTC. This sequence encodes CASRRRPTDYEQYF.

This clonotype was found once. The chain's CDR3 is CASSLLQGNQPQHF. CDR3 DNA: TGTGCCAGCAGTTTACTACAGGGGAATCAGCCCCAGCATTTT. This chain uses TRBV28 with TRBJ1-5, with 7 positions matching TRBD1. CDR3 length equals 14 residues. CDR1 and CDR2 from the germline V gene are MDHEN and SYDVKM. V lost 2 bases and J lost 4; bases outside the gene matches: 2.

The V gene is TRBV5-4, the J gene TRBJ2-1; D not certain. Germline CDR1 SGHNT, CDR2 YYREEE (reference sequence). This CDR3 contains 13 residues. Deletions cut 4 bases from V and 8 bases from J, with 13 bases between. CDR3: CASSQSHGDEQFF. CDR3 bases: TGTGCCAGCAGCCAAAGTCACGGCGATGAGCAGTTCTTC.

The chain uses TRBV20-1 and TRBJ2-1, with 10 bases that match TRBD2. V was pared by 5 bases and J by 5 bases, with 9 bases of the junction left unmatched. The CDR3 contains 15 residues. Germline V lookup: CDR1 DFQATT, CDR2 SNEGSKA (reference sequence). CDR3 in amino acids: CSAPASGSFHNEQFF. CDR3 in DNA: TGCAGTGCTCCTGCTAGCGGGAGTTTCCACAATGAGCAGTTCTTC.

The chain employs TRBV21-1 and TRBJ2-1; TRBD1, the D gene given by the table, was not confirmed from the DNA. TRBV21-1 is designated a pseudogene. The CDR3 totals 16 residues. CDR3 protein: CASTRDDRAPGNEQFF. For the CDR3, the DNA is TGTGCCAGCACACGTGACGACAGGGCACCTGGCAATGAGCAGTTCTTC.

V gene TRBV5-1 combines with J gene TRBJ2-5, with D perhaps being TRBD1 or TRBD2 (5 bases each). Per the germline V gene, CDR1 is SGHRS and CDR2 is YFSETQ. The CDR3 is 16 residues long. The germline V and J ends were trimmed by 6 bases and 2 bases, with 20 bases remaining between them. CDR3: CASTSLGTYGQETQYF. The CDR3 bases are TGCGCCAGCACTTCCCTAGGGACGTACGGGCAAGAGACCCAGTACTTC.

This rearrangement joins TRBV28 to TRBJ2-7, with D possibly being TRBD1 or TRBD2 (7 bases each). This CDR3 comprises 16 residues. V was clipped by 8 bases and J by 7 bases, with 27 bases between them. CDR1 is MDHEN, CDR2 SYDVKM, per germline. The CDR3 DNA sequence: TGTGCCAGCGAGGGGGCTAGCGGATCTAATCTAGGGGAGCAGTACTTC. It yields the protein CASEGASGSNLGEQYF.

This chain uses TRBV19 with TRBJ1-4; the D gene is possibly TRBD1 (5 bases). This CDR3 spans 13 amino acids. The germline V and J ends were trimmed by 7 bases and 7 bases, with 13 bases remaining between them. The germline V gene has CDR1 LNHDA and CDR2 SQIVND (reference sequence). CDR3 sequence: CASISGTGEKLFF. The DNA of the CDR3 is TGTGCCAGTATCTCCGGGACTGGTGAAAAACTGTTTTTT.

CDR3 nucleotides: TGTGCCAGCAGCGTCACCGGGGGACTAGCGGGAAGTAATGAGCAGTTCTTC. Encoded protein: CASSVTGGLAGSNEQFF. The genes are TRBV7-3 and TRBJ2-1, with 13 bases that match TRBD2. After removal of 5 bases from V and 7 bases from J, the junction contained 11 bases not matched to a gene. Germline lookup yields CDR1 SGHTA and CDR2 FQGTGA. CDR3 length: 17 residues. The variable domain in full, with the rest retrieved from reference TRBV7-3 and TRBJ2-1, is GAGVSQTPSNKVTEKGKYVELRCDPISGHTALYWYRQSLGQGPEFLIYFQGTGAADDSGLPNDRFFAVRPEGSVSTLKIQRTERGDSAVYLCASSVTGGLAGSNEQFFGPGTRLTVL.

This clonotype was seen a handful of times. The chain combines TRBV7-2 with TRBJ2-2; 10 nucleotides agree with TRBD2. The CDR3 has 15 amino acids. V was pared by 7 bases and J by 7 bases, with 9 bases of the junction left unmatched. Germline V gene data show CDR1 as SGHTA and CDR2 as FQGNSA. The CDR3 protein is CASTNLAGVGGELFF. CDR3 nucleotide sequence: TGTGCCAGCACGAATCTAGCGGGAGTGGGCGGGGAGCTGTTTTTT.

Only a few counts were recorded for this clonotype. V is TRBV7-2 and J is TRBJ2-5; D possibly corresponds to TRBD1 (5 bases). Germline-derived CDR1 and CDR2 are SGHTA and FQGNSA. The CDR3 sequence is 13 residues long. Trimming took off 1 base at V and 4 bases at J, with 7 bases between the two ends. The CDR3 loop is CASSLGRAETQYF. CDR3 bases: TGTGCCAGCAGCTTAGGCAGGGCAGAGACCCAGTACTTC.

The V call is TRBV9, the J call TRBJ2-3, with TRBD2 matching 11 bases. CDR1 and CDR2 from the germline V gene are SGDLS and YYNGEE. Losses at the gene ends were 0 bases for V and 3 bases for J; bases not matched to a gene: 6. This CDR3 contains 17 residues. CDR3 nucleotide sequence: TGTGCCAGCAGCGTAGGTTCCGGGACTAGCGGTACAGATACGCAGTATTTT. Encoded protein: CASSVGSGTSGTDTQYF.

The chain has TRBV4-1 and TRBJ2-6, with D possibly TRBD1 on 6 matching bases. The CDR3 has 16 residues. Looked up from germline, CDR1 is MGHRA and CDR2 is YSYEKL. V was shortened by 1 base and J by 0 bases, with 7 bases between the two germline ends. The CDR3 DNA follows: TGCGCCAGCAGCCAAGTGGACAGCTCTGGGGCCAACGTCCTGACTTTC. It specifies CASSQVDSSGANVLTF.

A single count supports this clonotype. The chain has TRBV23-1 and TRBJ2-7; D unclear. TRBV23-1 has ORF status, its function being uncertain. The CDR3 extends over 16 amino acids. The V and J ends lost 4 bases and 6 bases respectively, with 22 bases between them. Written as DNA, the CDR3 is TGCGCCAGCAGTCTACCGCCCCGAACAGAAGGGTGCGAGCAGTACTTC. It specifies CASSLPPRTEGCEQYF.

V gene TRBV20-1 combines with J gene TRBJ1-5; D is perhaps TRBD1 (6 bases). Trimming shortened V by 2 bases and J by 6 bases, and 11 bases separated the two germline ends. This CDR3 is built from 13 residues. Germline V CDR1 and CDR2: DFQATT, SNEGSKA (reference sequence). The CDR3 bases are TGCAGTGCTAGAACAGGGCCGGGTCAGCCCCAGCATTTT. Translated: CSARTGPGQPQHF.

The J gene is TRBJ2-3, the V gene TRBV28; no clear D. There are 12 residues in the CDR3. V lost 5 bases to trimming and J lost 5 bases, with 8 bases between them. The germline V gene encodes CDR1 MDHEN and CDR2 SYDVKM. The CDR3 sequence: CASSPRVDTQYF. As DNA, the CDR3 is TGTGCCAGCAGTCCTCGGGTAGATACGCAGTATTTT.

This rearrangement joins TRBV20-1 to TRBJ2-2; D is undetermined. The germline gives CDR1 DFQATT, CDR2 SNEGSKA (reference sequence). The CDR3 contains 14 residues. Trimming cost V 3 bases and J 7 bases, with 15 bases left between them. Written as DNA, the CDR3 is TGCAGTGCTAGCCCTGGCCGCTCAAGCGGGGAGCTGTTTTTT. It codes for CSASPGRSSGELFF.

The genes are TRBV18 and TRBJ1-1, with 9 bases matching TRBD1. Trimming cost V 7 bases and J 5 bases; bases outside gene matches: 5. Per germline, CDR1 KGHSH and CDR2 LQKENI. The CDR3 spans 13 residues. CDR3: CASLKTGGTEAFF. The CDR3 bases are TGTGCCAGCTTAAAGACAGGGGGTACTGAAGCTTTCTTT.

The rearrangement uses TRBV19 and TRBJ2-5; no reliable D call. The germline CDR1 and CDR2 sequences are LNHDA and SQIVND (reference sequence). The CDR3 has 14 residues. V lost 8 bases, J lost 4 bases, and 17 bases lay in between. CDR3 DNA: TGTGCCAGTCGAAGGAGTAGTCCCGGAGAGACCCAGTACTTC. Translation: CASRRSSPGETQYF. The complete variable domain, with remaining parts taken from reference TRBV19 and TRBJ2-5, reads DGGITQSPKYLFRKEGQNVTLSCEQNLNHDAMYWYRQDPGQGLRLIYYSQIVNDFQKGDIAEGYSVSREKKESFPLTVTSAQKNPTAFYLCASRRSSPGETQYFGPGTRLLVL.

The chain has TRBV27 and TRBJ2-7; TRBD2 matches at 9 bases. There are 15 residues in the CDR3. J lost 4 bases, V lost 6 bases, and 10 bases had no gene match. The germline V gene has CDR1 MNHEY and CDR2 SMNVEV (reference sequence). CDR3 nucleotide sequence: TGTGCCAGCAGAACCCTTAGCGGGAGAATTTACGAGCAGTACTTC. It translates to CASRTLSGRIYEQYF.

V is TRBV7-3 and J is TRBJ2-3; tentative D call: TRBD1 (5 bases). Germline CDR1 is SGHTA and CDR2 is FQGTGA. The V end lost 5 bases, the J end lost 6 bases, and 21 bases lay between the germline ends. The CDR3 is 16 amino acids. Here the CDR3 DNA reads TGTGCCAGCAGCCCAATAGGTGGGGCCCTCACCGATACGCAGTATTTT. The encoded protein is CASSPIGGALTDTQYF. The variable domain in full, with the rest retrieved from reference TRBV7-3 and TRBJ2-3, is GAGVSQTPSNKVTEKGKYVELRCDPISGHTALYWYRQSLGQGPEFLIYFQGTGAADDSGLPNDRFFAVRPEGSVSTLKIQRTERGDSAVYLCASSPIGGALTDTQYFGPGTRLTVL.

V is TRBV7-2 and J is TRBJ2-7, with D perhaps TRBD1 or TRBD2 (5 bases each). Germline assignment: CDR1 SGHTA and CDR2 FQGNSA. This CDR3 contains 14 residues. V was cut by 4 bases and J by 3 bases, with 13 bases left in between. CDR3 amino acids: CASSYGTAGYEQYF. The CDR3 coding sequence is TGTGCCAGCAGCTACGGGACCGCCGGCTACGAGCAGTACTTC.

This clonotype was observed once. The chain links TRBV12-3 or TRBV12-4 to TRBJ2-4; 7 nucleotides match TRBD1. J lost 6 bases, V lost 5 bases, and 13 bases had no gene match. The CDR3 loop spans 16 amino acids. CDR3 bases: TGTGCCAGCAGTCCCGGAAACAGGGGAAGAGGAAACATTCAGTACTTC. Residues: CASSPGNRGRGNIQYF.

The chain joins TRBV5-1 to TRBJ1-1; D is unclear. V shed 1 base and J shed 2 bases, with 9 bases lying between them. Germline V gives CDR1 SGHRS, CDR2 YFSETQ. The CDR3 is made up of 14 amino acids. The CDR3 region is CASSLLVANTEAFF. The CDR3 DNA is TGCGCCAGCAGCTTGCTCGTGGCCAACACTGAAGCTTTCTTT.

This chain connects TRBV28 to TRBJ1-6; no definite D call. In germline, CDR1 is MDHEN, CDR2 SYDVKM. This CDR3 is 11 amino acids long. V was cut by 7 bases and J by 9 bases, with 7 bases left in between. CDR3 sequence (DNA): TGTGCCAGCAATACTCGTTCACCCCTCCACTTT. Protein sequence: CASNTRSPLHF.

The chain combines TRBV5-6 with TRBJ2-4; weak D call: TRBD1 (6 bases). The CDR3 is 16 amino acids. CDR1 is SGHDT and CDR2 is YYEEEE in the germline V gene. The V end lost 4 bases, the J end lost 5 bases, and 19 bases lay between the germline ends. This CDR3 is CASSPLQGSKENIQYF. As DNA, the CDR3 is TGTGCCAGCAGCCCGTTACAGGGAAGTAAGGAAAACATTCAGTACTTC.

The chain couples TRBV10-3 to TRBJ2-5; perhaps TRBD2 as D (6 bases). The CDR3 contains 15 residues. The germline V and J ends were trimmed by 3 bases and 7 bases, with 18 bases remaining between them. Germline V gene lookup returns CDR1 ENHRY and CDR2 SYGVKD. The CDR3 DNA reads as TGTGCCATCAGTGAAGGACTGGGGGGAGCGGGGACCCAGTACTTC. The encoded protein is CAISEGLGGAGTQYF.

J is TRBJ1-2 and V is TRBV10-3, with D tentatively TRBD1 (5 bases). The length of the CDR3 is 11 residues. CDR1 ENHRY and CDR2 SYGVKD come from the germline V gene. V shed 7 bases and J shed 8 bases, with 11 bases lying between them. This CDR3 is CAIKRDLGYTF. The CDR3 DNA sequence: TGTGCCATCAAGAGGGACTTGGGCTACACCTTC.

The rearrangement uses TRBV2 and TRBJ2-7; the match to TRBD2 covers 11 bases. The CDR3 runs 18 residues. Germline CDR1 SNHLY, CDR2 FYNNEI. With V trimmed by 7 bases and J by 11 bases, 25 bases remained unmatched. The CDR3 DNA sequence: TGTGCCAGCACTTTTGACAGGGGAGCCGGGACTAGCGGCGGTTGGGAGTACTTC. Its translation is CASTFDRGAGTSGGWEYF.

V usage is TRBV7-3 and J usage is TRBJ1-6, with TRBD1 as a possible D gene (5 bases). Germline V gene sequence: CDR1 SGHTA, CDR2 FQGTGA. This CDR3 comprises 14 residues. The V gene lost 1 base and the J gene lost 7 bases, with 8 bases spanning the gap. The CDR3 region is CASSLRGSNSPLHF. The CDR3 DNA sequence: TGTGCCAGCAGCTTAAGGGGCAGCAATTCACCCCTCCACTTT.

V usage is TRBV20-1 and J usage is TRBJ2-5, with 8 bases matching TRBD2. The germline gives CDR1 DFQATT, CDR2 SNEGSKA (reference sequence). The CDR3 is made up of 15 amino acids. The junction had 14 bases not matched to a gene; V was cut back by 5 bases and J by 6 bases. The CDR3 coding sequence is TGCAGTGCTTTACGGAGCGGGGGAGGTCACAAGACCCAGTACTTC. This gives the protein CSALRSGGGHKTQYF.

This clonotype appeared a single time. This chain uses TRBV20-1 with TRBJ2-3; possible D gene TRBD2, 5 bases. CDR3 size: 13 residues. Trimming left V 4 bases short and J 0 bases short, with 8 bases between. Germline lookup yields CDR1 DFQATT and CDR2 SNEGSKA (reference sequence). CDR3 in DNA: TGCAGTGCTACGGGCGGGAGCACAGATACGCAGTATTTT. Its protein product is CSATGGSTDTQYF.